The clone carrying this T cell receptor beta chain was counted once. Original handling: Reference gene primer amplification in the assay estimated nucleated cell counts. Measured with immunoSEQ multiplex PCR; TCRdb has only the in-frame clones, and not every one. V, J and clone size reflect that table, while D and trimming were determined from the DNA. The data show roughly 47,000 clones, approximately 85% seen once. From germline, CDR1 is SGHTA and CDR2 FQGNSA. After removal of 1 base from V and 3 bases from J, the junction contained 6 bases not matched to a gene. This CDR3 is 18 amino acids long. The data belong to a study of blood T cell repertoires in COVID-19. About the research overall: The United States, Italy and Spain provided the acute and convalescent COVID-19 samples. Sources were T cells, B-cell-depleted T cells, or PBMCs; the material itself was cDNA or gDNA.

In Seattle, patients joined the study during active infection and were tracked longitudinally. J is TRBJ2-1 and V is TRBV7-2; 13 bases align to TRBD2. Material: peripheral blood. This clonotype was obtained from an elderly woman with COVID-19, enrolled during active disease. The CDR3, as DNA: TGTGCCAGCAGCTTAGTTCTGGGACTAGCGGGAAGCTACAATGAGCAGTTCTTC. This translates into CASSLVLGLAGSYNEQFF.